This T cell receptor beta chain stems from a study of cytomegalovirus exposure and HLA in healthy donors. This CDR3 is 18 amino acids long. The data were produced by immunoSEQ multiplex PCR, yet TCRdb's version contains in-frame clones alone and is incomplete. This table has roughly 190,000 clones, roughly 86% appearing once. The validation cohort, a group of more than 100 subjects, included the donors and was separate from the approximately 670-subject first cohort. Study findings and constraints: Researchers reported that a few CMV-associated chains were confirmed in vitro as CMV antigen-specific. Many donors shared some public TCRs, even though most TCR sequences were rare.

In regard to this clone: The antigen is undetermined.

This TCR was recovered from a man aged 30-40 years in good health and CMV-seropositive. The specimen sequenced was PBMCs. This chain connects TRBV21-1 to TRBJ2-1; TRBD2, the table's D call, was not compared with the DNA. TRBV21-1 is a pseudogene segment. The CDR3 here is CASSLRTSGGETYNEQFF. For the CDR3, the DNA is TGTGCCAGCAGCCTTAGGACTAGCGGGGGGGAGACCTACAATGAGCAGTTCTTC.